This T cell receptor (beta chain) was recovered during a study of blood T cells in healthy people across ages. Study results and caveats: While age rose, TCR beta diversity per million T cells dropped in a roughly linear way.

With regard to this clonotype: What it binds is unknown.

Then a second PCR, running about 6 to 12 cycles, was carried out with a sample-barcoded 5' primer and a J-beta primer mix. TCRdb reprocessed the 5' RACE reads via MiXCR and lists one record per CDR3 protein. The sample holds fewer than 700,000 distinct CDR3 sequences, around half seen once. This CDR3 comprises 15 residues. CDR1 DFQATT and CDR2 SNEGSKA come from the germline V gene (reference sequence). Trimming took off 4 bases at V and 8 bases at J, with 21 bases between the two ends. The V and J genes are TRBV20-1 and TRBJ2-1; a possible D gene is TRBD2 (6 bases). This receptor was taken from an elderly man in good health. The sample comprised blood. The CDR3 here is CSAIYIAAGNYEQFF. CDR3 coding DNA: TGCAGTGCTATTTACATAGCGGCTGGGAATTATGAGCAGTTCTTC.